A single sample is the source of the 2 T cell receptor beta chains below, sequenced in a study of T cells in localized non-small cell lung cancer. Sequenced by immunoSEQ multiplex PCR; TCRdb stores in-frame clones only, minus some. The sample lists 20,000 to 25,000 clones; about 88% were seen once. The input for sequencing was peripheral blood, taken before any cancer treatment. These receptors all come from a male donor at least 60 years old with stage I lung adenocarcinoma.

The J gene is TRBJ2-1, the V gene TRBV4-3, with D perhaps TRBD2 (5 bases). Trimming took 3 bases from V and 8 from J, leaving 20 bases between them. The CDR3 sequence is 16 residues long. CDR1 is LGHNA, CDR2 YSLEER, per germline. The CDR3 DNA reads TGCGCCAGCAGCCATCAATTAGGACGGGGTTGGGATGAGCAGTTCTTC. This sequence encodes CASSHQLGRGWDEQFF.

The chain combines TRBV6-6 with TRBJ2-1; TRBD1 matches 9 bases. The CDR3 consists of 15 residues. Looked up from germline, CDR1 is MNHNY and CDR2 is SVGAGI (reference sequence). Germline trimming cut 6 bases from V and 6 bases from J; bases unmatched to any gene: 9. CDR3 sequence reads: CASSRTGVRTNEQFF. The CDR3 DNA reads TGTGCCAGCAGCCGGACAGGGGTGAGAACCAATGAGCAGTTCTTC.